A selection of T cell receptor beta chains follows, all from one sample in a study of neoadjuvant anti-PD-1 for oral cavity cancer. The repertoire was sequenced with immunoSEQ multiplex PCR; TCRdb's copy has only in-frame clones and lacks some. The table shows 6,500 to 9,000 clones, with 48% occurring only once. The sample here was tumor tissue, taken before nivolumab (anti-PD-1) treatment. The receptor source for this set is a person aged 35 to 85 with oral cavity squamous cell carcinoma. The CDR3 runs from the conserved cysteine through the conserved F or W. A D gene is named only where the DNA matches it firmly. The listing skips clone size in some rows; elsewhere it reads once, few, many or a size class.

few	TRBJ2-7	TRBV6-6	TRBD2	CASKASGTLYEQYF	TGTGCCAGCAAGGCTAGCGGGACTCTCTACGAGCAGTACTTC
large	TRBJ2-5	TRBV2	NA	CASSEDGVRETQYF	TGTGCCAGCAGTGAAGACGGGGTCCGGGAGACCCAGTACTTC
NA	TRBJ2-1	TRBV7-8	NA	CASTLEARYYEQFF	TGTGCCAGCACCTTGGAGGCTCGGTACTATGAGCAGTTCTTC
NA	TRBJ2-2	TRBV10-2	NA	CASSTGNTGELFF	TGCGCCAGCAGTACAGGGAACACCGGGGAGCTGTTTTTT
NA	TRBJ2-2	TRBV5-8	NA	CAPGRRNGELFF	TGTGCCCCGGGGCGGAGGAACGGGGAGCTGTTTTTT
few	TRBJ2-1	TRBV7-3	NA	CASSLGSHSYNEQFF	TGTGCCAGCAGCTTAGGGTCTCACTCCTACAATGAGCAGTTCTTC
NA	TRBJ1-4	TRBV6-1	NA	CASKQGPTNEKLFF	TGTGCCAGCAAGCAGGGGCCAACTAATGAAAAACTGTTTTTT
NA	TRBJ2-4	TRBV6-6	NA	CASSYESFLAKNIQYF	TGTGCCAGCAGTTACGAGTCTTTCCTAGCCAAAAACATTCAGTACTTC
few	TRBJ2-5	TRBV2	NA	CASSWGRIETQYF	TGTGCCAGCAGCTGGGGTAGAATAGAGACCCAGTACTTC
few	TRBJ1-5	TRBV14	TRBD1	CASSQDQGAGNQPQHF	TGTGCCAGCAGCCAAGATCAGGGGGCGGGCAATCAGCCCCAGCATTTT
large	TRBJ1-4	TRBV2	NA	CASSEVEKLFF	TGTGCCAGCAGTGAAGTAGAAAAACTGTTTTTT
NA	TRBJ2-3	TRBV7-9	NA	CAGGLAEADTQYF	TGTGCCGGGGGGCTAGCGGAGGCAGATACGCAGTATTTT
once	TRBJ1-2	TRBV6-1	NA	CASSEEWGGYTF	TGTGCCAGCAGTGAAGAGTGGGGAGGCTACACCTTC
NA	TRBJ1-4	TRBV7-2	NA	CASSQGFNEKLFF	TGTGCCAGCAGCCAGGGATTTAATGAAAAACTGTTTTTT
NA	TRBJ2-1	TRBV27	NA	CASSRSGSYNEQFF	TGTGCCAGCAGTCGATCAGGCTCCTACAATGAGCAGTTCTTC
few	TRBJ2-1	TRBV5-4	TRBD2	CASSRGTSGRAYNEQFF	TGTGCCAGCAGCCGTGGGACTAGCGGGAGGGCCTACAATGAGCAGTTCTTC
NA	TRBJ2-2	TRBV9	TRBD2	CASSADRTSGRVTGELFF	TGTGCCAGCAGCGCTGATCGGACTAGCGGGAGAGTAACCGGGGAGCTGTTTTTT
few	TRBJ1-1	TRBV5-1	NA	CASSLTGSATEAFF	TGCGCCAGCAGCTTGACAGGGTCGGCCACTGAAGCTTTCTTT
NA	TRBJ2-1	TRBV19	NA	CASSIGTAAYNEQFF	TGTGCCAGTAGTATAGGGACAGCCGCCTACAATGAGCAGTTCTTC
NA	TRBJ2-7	TRBV5-1	NA	CASSLANGGVVYF	TGCGCCAGCAGCTTGGCCAATGGGGGCGTAGTGTACTTC
NA	TRBJ2-7	TRBV7-9	TRBD2	CASTPSAGVYEQYF	TGTGCCAGCACCCCCTCGGCGGGAGTCTACGAGCAGTACTTC
few	TRBJ2-2	TRBV30	NA	CAWGESGELFF	TGTGCCTGGGGAGAATCCGGGGAGCTGTTTTTT
few	TRBJ2-7	TRBV6-1	NA	CASSEASNSYEQYF	TGTGCCAGCAGTGAAGCTTCGAACAGCTACGAGCAGTACTTC
NA	TRBJ2-2	TRBV6-5	TRBD2	CATLREGNTGELFF	TGTGCCACCCTTAGGGAGGGGAACACCGGGGAGCTGTTTTTT
NA	TRBJ2-7	TRBV13	TRBD2	CASSLGLRGGRAQSSYEQYF	TGTGCCAGCAGCTTAGGCCTAAGAGGCGGGAGGGCCCAGAGCTCCTACGAGCAGTACTTC
few	TRBJ1-3	TRBV19	NA	CASSEGQSSGNTIYF	TGTGCCAGTAGTGAAGGACAGAGCTCTGGAAACACCATATATTTT
NA	TRBJ2-1	TRBV11-3	TRBD1	CASSSSRQGSYNEQFF	TGTGCCAGCAGCTCGAGTCGACAGGGGTCCTACAATGAGCAGTTCTTC
NA	TRBJ2-1	TRBV9	NA	CASSARAGSLYNEQFF	TGTGCCAGCAGTGCGCGGGCAGGGAGCCTATACAATGAGCAGTTCTTC
NA	TRBJ2-3	TRBV6-5	NA	CASSYLTADTQYF	TGTGCCAGCAGTTACTTGACGGCGGATACGCAGTATTTT
NA	TRBJ2-1	TRBV6-5	TRBD2	CASREGLAGGWFF	TGTGCCAGCAGGGAAGGACTAGCGGGGGGGTGGTTCTTC
few	TRBJ2-1	TRBV2	TRBD2	CASGLAGVSEQFF	TGTGCCAGCGGGCTAGCGGGAGTTTCTGAGCAGTTCTTC
few	TRBJ1-1	TRBV28	NA	CASSLQWNTEAFF	TGTGCCAGCAGTTTACAGTGGAACACTGAAGCTTTCTTT
NA	TRBJ1-3	TRBV2	NA	CASSGGPGNTIYF	TGTGCCAGCAGTGGGGGCCCCGGAAACACCATATATTTT
NA	TRBJ2-5	TRBV4-1	TRBD2	CASSQGLGLAEWGQETQYF	TGCGCCAGCAGCCAAGGACTAGGTCTAGCGGAGTGGGGCCAAGAAACCCAGTACTTC
NA	TRBJ2-2	TRBV7-9	TRBD2	CASSAWGGTSAPGELFF	TGTGCCAGCAGCGCCTGGGGGGGGACTAGCGCCCCCGGGGAGCTGTTTTTT
NA	TRBJ1-1	TRBV18	NA	CASSGPLNTEAFF	TGTGCCAGCTCAGGACCCTTGAACACTGAAGCTTTCTTT
few	TRBJ2-1	TRBV7-3	NA	CASSLDGPLDEQFF	TGTGCCAGCAGCTTGGACGGACCCTTGGATGAGCAGTTCTTC
NA	TRBJ1-1	TRBV6-1	TRBD1	CASSGRTGALTNTEAFF	TGTGCCAGCAGTGGCCGGACAGGGGCCCTGACGAACACTGAAGCTTTCTTT
NA	TRBJ1-5	TRBV19	NA	CASTHAGIGNQPQHF	TGTGCCAGTACCCACGCGGGGATCGGCAATCAGCCCCAGCATTTT
NA	TRBJ1-1	TRBV6-6	NA	CASSYVGEAFF	TGTGCCAGCAGTTACGTAGGTGAAGCTTTCTTT
medium-sized	TRBJ2-1	TRBV5-8	NA	CASSWGNEQFF	TGTGCCAGCAGCTGGGGGAATGAGCAGTTCTTC
few	TRBJ2-1	TRBV5-4	NA	CASSLSMGEQFF	TGTGCCAGCAGCTTGAGTATGGGTGAGCAGTTCTTC
NA	TRBJ1-1	TRBV28	NA	CASSQAEMNTEAFF	TGTGCCAGCAGTCAGGCAGAGATGAACACTGAAGCTTTCTTT